These T cell receptor beta chains were read from a single sample in a study of response to subunit inactivated influenza vaccine. Via MiXCR, TCRdb re-called the RT-PCR reads, giving one row per CDR3 protein. The sample has 150,000 to 200,000 distinct CDR3 sequences, about 12% seen once. These data are also associated with another study on T cells expressing NK-cell markers.

The sample consisted of CD8+ T cells sorted from PBMCs, taken roughly 12 days after vaccination. The source is a man in his fifties who received an inactivated influenza vaccine. The CDR3 runs from the conserved cysteine through the conserved F or W. The order of the fields is V gene, D gene, clone size, J gene, CDR3 protein, CDR3 DNA. D genes are given only for firm matches. Clone size is stated in some rows and not others, as once, few, many or a class when expanded.

TRBV28,TRBD1,many,TRBJ2-7,CASSLLFAGGQSYEQYF,TGTGCCAGCAGTTTATTATTTGCAGGGGGCCAGTCCTACGAGCAGTACTTC
TRBV9,TRBD2,many,TRBJ2-7,CASSVGGTSGYYEQYF,TGTGCCAGCAGCGTAGGGGGGACTAGCGGGTATTACGAGCAGTACTTC
TRBV4-2,TRBD2,-,TRBJ2-1,CASSQALAAYNEQFF,TGTGCCAGCAGCCAAGCCCTAGCGGCGTACAATGAGCAGTTCTTC
TRBV29-1,-,few,TRBJ2-6,CSVGDGTDSGANVLTF,TGCAGCGTTGGGGACGGAACTGACTCTGGGGCCAACGTCCTGACTTTC
TRBV7-9,TRBD2,-,TRBJ2-5,CASSLESRGYQETQYF,TGTGCCAGCAGCTTAGAGTCGCGGGGGTACCAAGAGACCCAGTACTTC
TRBV12-3/TRBV12-4,TRBD2,many,TRBJ2-7,CASSLGRGDYEQYF,TGTGCCAGCAGCCTGGGGCGGGGGGACTACGAGCAGTACTTC
TRBV28,-,-,TRBJ1-1,CASSLPGTNSEAFF,TGTGCCAGCAGTTTGCCAGGGACTAACAGTGAAGCTTTCTTT
TRBV7-9,-,many,TRBJ1-1,CASSLLVPEAFF,TGTGCCAGCAGCTTATTGGTCCCTGAAGCTTTCTTT
TRBV27,-,few,TRBJ2-7,CASSFIGQGGFYEQYF,TGTGCCAGCAGTTTTATTGGTCAGGGGGGTTTCTACGAGCAGTACTTC
TRBV27,TRBD2,-,TRBJ2-1,CASSLGASGSLFGEQFF,TGTGCCAGCAGTTTAGGGGCTAGCGGGAGTCTTTTTGGTGAGCAGTTCTTC
TRBV15,-,few,TRBJ2-1,CATTKGGSSYNEQFF,TGTGCCACCACCAAGGGAGGAAGCTCCTACAATGAGCAGTTCTTC
TRBV27,-,few,TRBJ1-4,CASSLGGAGEKLFF,TGTGCCAGCAGTTTGGGGGGGGCTGGTGAAAAACTGTTTTTT
TRBV28,TRBD2,few,TRBJ2-7,CASSSLGLAGPSYEQYF,TGTGCCAGCAGCTCCCTAGGACTAGCGGGTCCTTCCTACGAGCAGTACTTC
TRBV5-6,-,few,TRBJ2-4,CASSLDGGLAKNIQYF,TGTGCCAGCAGCTTGGATGGGGGGTTAGCCAAAAACATTCAGTACTTC
TRBV4-3,TRBD2,few,TRBJ2-3,CASSQHGLDVTDTQYF,TGCGCCAGCAGCCAGCACGGACTAGATGTCACAGATACGCAGTATTTT
TRBV12-3/TRBV12-4,TRBD1,-,TRBJ1-1,CASKDRGYTEAFF,TGTGCCAGCAAAGACAGGGGGTACACTGAAGCTTTCTTT
TRBV29-1,TRBD2,-,TRBJ2-5,CSVEDQLETSGSTQYF,TGCAGCGTTGAAGATCAGCTTGAGACTAGCGGGAGTACCCAGTACTTC
TRBV7-9,TRBD1,many,TRBJ2-1,CASSPDRGSSHEQFF,TGTGCCAGCAGCCCCGACAGGGGTTCTTCCCATGAGCAGTTCTTC
TRBV7-8,-,few,TRBJ2-7,CASTIGQTYEQYF,TGTGCCAGCACCATAGGGCAGACCTACGAGCAGTACTTC
TRBV7-9,-,few,TRBJ1-1,CASSLMGRSGTEAFF,TGTGCCAGCAGCTTAATGGGAAGGAGCGGAACTGAAGCTTTCTTT
TRBV20-1,TRBD2,-,TRBJ2-1,CSAAGTRWLDEQFF,TGCAGTGCTGCCGGGACTAGATGGTTGGATGAGCAGTTCTTC
TRBV7-2,TRBD2,many,TRBJ2-3,CASSLAGMGLEATDTQYF,TGTGCCAGCAGCTTAGCGGGGATGGGACTAGAGGCGACAGATACGCAGTATTTT
TRBV29-1,TRBD1,-,TRBJ2-7,CSVEPGQGAPYEQYF,TGCAGCGTTGAACCGGGACAGGGGGCTCCCTACGAGCAGTACTTC
TRBV28,-,few,TRBJ2-1,CASSSTKPGQRTDEQFF,TGTGCCAGCAGTTCTACGAAACCGGGGCAAAGGACGGATGAGCAGTTCTTC
TRBV4-2,TRBD1,few,TRBJ2-3,CASSQDFLQGASTDTQYF,TGTGCCAGCAGCCAAGATTTTTTACAGGGGGCAAGCACAGATACGCAGTATTTT
TRBV12-3/TRBV12-4,TRBD1,many,TRBJ2-6,CASRSGQGLSGANVLTF,TGTGCCAGCAGGTCGGGACAGGGACTTTCCGGGGCCAACGTCCTGACTTTC
TRBV5-1,TRBD2,once,TRBJ2-5,CASSFELAGGAETQYF,TGCGCCAGCAGCTTTGAACTAGCGGGAGGGGCAGAGACCCAGTACTTC
TRBV29-1,-,few,TRBJ2-3,CSVFQGSATDTQYF,TGCAGCGTTTTCCAGGGTTCCGCCACAGATACGCAGTATTTT
TRBV28,TRBD1,-,TRBJ1-2,CASTKNRDRGRRYGYTF,TGTGCCAGCACAAAGAACCGGGACAGGGGCCGTCGCTATGGCTACACCTTC
TRBV7-9,TRBD2,-,TRBJ2-5,CASILGGQAQYF,TGTGCCAGCATCTTGGGAGGGCAGGCCCAGTACTTC
TRBV5-1,-,few,TRBJ1-1,CASSLVRQAGTEAFF,TGCGCCAGCAGCTTGGTCCGGCAGGCGGGGACTGAAGCTTTCTTT
TRBV6-2/TRBV6-3,-,many,TRBJ2-5,CASSYSKEEGYQETQYF,TGTGCCAGCAGTTACTCGAAGGAGGAAGGGTACCAAGAGACCCAGTACTTC